This record covers a single T cell receptor beta chain. This record belongs to a study of T cell responses to AZD1222 COVID-19 vaccine. Method: immunoSEQ multiplex PCR; TCRdb's copy keeps in-frame clones and lacks some. The sample yields 150,000 or so clones, about 92% seen once. CDR3 length: 14 amino acids. The germline V gene encodes CDR1 MNHNS and CDR2 SASEGT. V was cut by 3 bases and J by 8 bases, with 11 bases left in between. The chain joins TRBV6-1 to TRBJ1-6, with D perhaps matching TRBD1 (5 bases). The sequences come from peripheral blood, collected on day 0 of AZD1222 vaccination. This TCR derives from an adult in good health. The CDR3 sequence is CASSDGGRDSPLHF. As DNA, the CDR3 is TGTGCCAGCAGTGATGGCGGCAGGGATTCACCCCTCCACTTT.